One sample yielded the 14 T cell receptor beta chains listed below, sequenced in a study of cytomegalovirus exposure and HLA in healthy donors. PCR used 60 Vbeta primers and 13 Jbeta primers. The protocol was immunoSEQ multiplex PCR, while the TCRdb copy is restricted to in-frame clones and leaves out a portion. The sample shows some 100,000 clones, 76% of them seen only once. Sequenced sample: PBMCs. Receptors were obtained from a middle-aged woman in good health and CMV-seropositive.

V gene TRBV5-1 combines with J gene TRBJ2-3; the D gene is possibly TRBD1 (7 bases). The CDR3 runs 16 residues. Germline V gives CDR1 SGHRS, CDR2 YFSETQ. V was shortened by 2 bases and J by 1 base, with 14 bases between the two germline ends. In DNA, the CDR3 is TGCGCCAGCAGCTTCTCAGGGGGGCTGCGCACAGATACGCAGTATTTT. Its protein is CASSFSGGLRTDTQYF.

The V and J genes are TRBV7-2 and TRBJ1-1; 9 bases fit TRBD1. Germline-derived CDR1 and CDR2 are SGHTA and FQGNSA. The CDR3 has 14 residues. The V segment lost 3 bases and the J segment 4 bases; nucleotides outside the gene matches: 3. CDR3 region: CASSLTGGGTEAFF. DNA of the CDR3: TGTGCCAGCAGCTTGACAGGGGGAGGCACTGAAGCTTTCTTT.

The chain is built from TRBV7-2 and TRBJ2-2; maybe TRBD1 (6 bases). V was cut by 1 base and J by 2 bases, with 11 bases left in between. Germline loops: CDR1 SGHTA, CDR2 FQGNSA. The CDR3 consists of 16 residues. The CDR3 protein is CASSLEGQRNTGELFF. CDR3 nucleotide sequence: TGTGCCAGCAGCTTAGAAGGACAGAGAAACACCGGGGAGCTGTTTTTT.

The genes are TRBV6-1 and TRBJ2-3; no reliable D call. Germline V gene data show CDR1 as MNHNS and CDR2 as SASEGT. CDR3 length: 13 residues. V dropped 11 bases and J dropped 6 bases, with 18 bases sitting between them. As DNA, the CDR3 is TGTGCCGCCTTTAGCTGGCCGAGGGATACGCAGTATTTT. This translates into CAAFSWPRDTQYF.

The rearrangement uses TRBV18 and TRBJ1-3; 8 bases agree with TRBD1. The junction had 7 bases not matched to a gene; V was cut back by 6 bases and J by 3 bases. This CDR3 contains 15 residues. Germline values: CDR1 KGHSH, CDR2 LQKENI. CDR3 bases: TGTGCCAGCTCGTCGCAGGGGGCTTTTGGAAACACCATATATTTT. This gives the protein CASSSQGAFGNTIYF.

The chain employs TRBV7-2 and TRBJ2-7; D possibly corresponds to TRBD1 (5 bases). V gave up 2 bases and J gave up 5 bases, with 16 bases separating them. CDR1 and CDR2 (germline): SGHTA, FQGNSA. This CDR3 has 15 amino acids. CDR3 amino acids: CASSLMGLHNHEQYF. For the CDR3, the DNA is TGTGCCAGCAGCTTAATGGGGCTTCACAACCACGAGCAGTACTTC.

This chain links TRBV30 with TRBJ1-1; the match to TRBD1 covers 8 bases. The V and J ends lost 2 bases and 5 bases, in that order; junction bases with no gene match: 4. The CDR3 covers 13 residues. CDR1 GTSNPN and CDR2 SVGIG come from the germline V gene (reference sequence). The CDR3 sequence is CAWSTGGETEAFF. DNA for the CDR3: TGTGCCTGGAGTACAGGGGGTGAGACTGAAGCTTTCTTT.

The CDR3 loop reads CAWGPLGRGEKLFF. The DNA for the CDR3 is TGTGCCTGGGGCCCCCTCGGAAGAGGTGAAAAACTGTTTTTT. The V and J genes are TRBV30 and TRBJ1-4, with D unresolved. Trimming removed 5 bases at V and 7 bases at J, with 17 bases between. The CDR3 consists of 14 residues. CDR1 and CDR2 (germline): GTSNPN, SVGIG (reference sequence).

The CDR3 DNA follows: TGTGCCTGGAGTCATAGCTCCTACGAGCAGTACTTC. Its protein is CAWSHSSYEQYF. The J gene is TRBJ2-7, the V gene TRBV30; D unresolved. V lost 2 bases and J 0 bases, leaving 5 bases between the germline ends. Per the germline V gene, CDR1 is GTSNPN and CDR2 is SVGIG (reference sequence). This CDR3 is built from 12 residues.

The rearrangement joins TRBV29-1 to TRBJ1-2; D unresolved. This CDR3 spans 11 amino acids. V was cut by 3 bases and J by 6 bases, with 8 bases left in between. CDR1 is SQVTM, CDR2 ANQGSEA, per germline. The CDR3 reads CSVDELHGYTF. For the CDR3, the DNA is TGCAGCGTTGATGAACTTCATGGCTACACCTTC.

The chain employs TRBV5-7 and TRBJ1-1; D is uncertain. TRBV5-7 is treated as an ORF (open reading frame) with a function not yet certain. Trimming stripped 4 bases from V and 5 bases from J, with 15 bases between. The CDR3 is 14 amino acids. CDR3 in amino acids: CASSPFGWETEAFF. DNA for the CDR3: TGTGCCAGCAGCCCGTTTGGGTGGGAGACTGAAGCTTTCTTT.

J is TRBJ2-3 and V is TRBV5-1, with TRBD1 as a possible D gene (6 bases). With 3 bases removed from V and 4 bases from J, the gap between germline ends came to 21 bases. Per the germline V gene, CDR1 is SGHRS and CDR2 is YFSETQ. The CDR3 runs 17 residues. The CDR3 loop reads CASSSNPGQIAADTQYF. The CDR3 DNA follows: TGCGCCAGCAGCTCCAACCCTGGACAGATCGCCGCAGATACGCAGTATTTT. Full variable domain (missing parts from reference TRBV5-1 and TRBJ2-3): KAGVTQTPRYLIKTRGQQVTLSCSPISGHRSVSWYQQTPGQGLQFLFEYFSETQRNKGNFPGRFSGRQFSNSRSEMNVSTLELGDSALYLCASSSNPGQIAADTQYFGPGTRLTVL.

The V and J genes are TRBV9 and TRBJ1-2; D remains unclear. Germline values: CDR1 SGDLS, CDR2 YYNGEE. V was clipped by 4 bases and J by 4 bases, with 17 bases between them. This CDR3 is built from 15 residues. The chain's CDR3 is CASSFRSSSLYGYTF. In DNA, the CDR3 is TGTGCCAGCAGCTTCCGGTCCTCTTCTCTCTATGGCTACACCTTC. The full variable domain, completed using reference TRBV9 and TRBJ1-2, is DSGVTQTPKHLITATGQRVTLRCSPRSGDLSVYWYQQSLDQGLQFLIQYYNGEERAKGNILERFSAQQFPDLHSELNLSSLELGDSALYFCASSFRSSSLYGYTFGSGTRLTVV.

The chain links TRBV19 to TRBJ2-2; TRBD1 matches 7 bases. CDR1 and CDR2 from the germline V gene are LNHDA and SQIVND (reference sequence). V lost 10 bases to trimming and J lost 5 bases; unmatched junction nucleotides: 10. This CDR3 is built from 14 residues. The CDR3 nucleotides read TGTGCCACCCAGACAGGGTGGAATACCGGGGAGCTGTTTTTT. Translating gives CATQTGWNTGELFF.